This T cell receptor beta chain was recovered during a study of Ad26.COV2.S vaccination and SARS-CoV-2 variants. This clone was counted at least ten times. The target antigen is unknown. The sample's treatment: over 15 received Ad26.COV2.S at low or high dose, single or two shots; roughly five received placebo; per-sample allocation not given. Specimen acquisition occurred on day 63 following the initial vaccine or placebo injection. The assay was immunoSEQ multiplex PCR, and TCRdb's table has in-frame clones only and misses some. The data contain 360,000 or so clones, roughly 84% of them singletons. Study-level results: It is possible that the TCR breadth and depth analyses underestimated the total T cell responses. Reportedly, spike-specific CD8+ and CD4+ T cell responses achieved substantial breadth once vaccination had taken place. Recipients of either vaccine or placebo displayed similar breadth of non-spike TCRs.

V lost 1 base and J lost 4; bases outside the gene matches: 16. Germline V gives CDR1 GTSNPN, CDR2 SVGIG (reference sequence). This CDR3 region has 19 residues. The chain recombines TRBV30 with TRBJ2-2, with 9 bases fitting TRBD2. This TCR came from a person between 18 and 60 years old who received the Ad26.COV2.S COVID-19 vaccine or a placebo. The input for sequencing was peripheral blood, taken in a trial of Ad26.COV2.S vaccine versus placebo. CDR3 in DNA: TGTGCCTGGAGTGCCCTGGGCTTCGTGAGCGGGGGGCGCACCGGGGAGCTGTTTTTT. Residues: CAWSALGFVSGGRTGELFF. The whole variable domain, remainder taken from reference TRBV30 and TRBJ2-2, is SQTIHQWPATLVQPVGSPLSLECTVEGTSNPNLYWYRQAAGRGLQLLFYSVGIGQISSEVPQNLSASRPQDRQFILSSKKLLLSDSGFYLCAWSALGFVSGGRTGELFFGEGSRLTVL.